This entry describes one TCR beta chain. Its matching antigen is unknown. With V trimmed by 1 base and J by 0 bases, 7 bases remained unmatched. The CDR3 spans 17 residues. The germline CDR1 and CDR2 sequences are MGHRA and YSYEKL. The sample is drawn from a study of cytomegalovirus exposure and HLA in healthy donors. Study details: Out of approximately 170 million T cells, an earlier analysis found fewer than 140 million unique TCR beta sequences in total. Study-wide results and limits: The records held CMV serostatus as the only immune exposure information. Earlier analysis yielded a pattern in which most TCR beta V segments were productive about 90% or about 30% of the time.

The PCR contained 60 Vbeta and 13 Jbeta primers. The method was immunoSEQ multiplex PCR; TCRdb's version includes in-frame clones alone and lacks a portion of them. The sample lists about 170,000 clones, approximately 80% occurring once. The receptor was derived from a woman between 18 and 29 years old in good health and CMV-seronegative. Specimen: PBMCs. The V gene is TRBV4-1, the J gene TRBJ1-1, with 8 bases aligning to TRBD1. The CDR3 sequence: CASSQAGQGVLNTEAFF. The CDR3 nucleotides read TGCGCCAGCAGCCAAGCAGGACAGGGTGTTTTGAACACTGAAGCTTTCTTT.